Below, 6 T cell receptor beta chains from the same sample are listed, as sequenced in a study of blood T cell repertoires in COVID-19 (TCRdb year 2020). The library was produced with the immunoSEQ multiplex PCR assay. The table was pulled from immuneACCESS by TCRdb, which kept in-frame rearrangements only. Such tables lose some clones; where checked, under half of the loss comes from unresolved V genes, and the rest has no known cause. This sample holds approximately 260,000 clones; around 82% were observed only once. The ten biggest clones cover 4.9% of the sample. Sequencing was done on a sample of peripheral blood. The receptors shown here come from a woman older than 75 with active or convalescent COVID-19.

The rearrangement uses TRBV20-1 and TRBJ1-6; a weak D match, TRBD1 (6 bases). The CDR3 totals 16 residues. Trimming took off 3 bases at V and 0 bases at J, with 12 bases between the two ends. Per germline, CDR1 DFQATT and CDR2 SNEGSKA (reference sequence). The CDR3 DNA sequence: TGCAGTGCTAGTCCGGGGGGGCACTCCTATAATTCACCCCTCCACTTT. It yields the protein CSASPGGHSYNSPLHF.

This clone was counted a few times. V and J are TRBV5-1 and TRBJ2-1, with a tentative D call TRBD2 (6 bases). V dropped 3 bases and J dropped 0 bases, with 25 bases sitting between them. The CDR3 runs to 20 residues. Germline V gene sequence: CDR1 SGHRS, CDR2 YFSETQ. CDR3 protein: CASSWPGGARPLSSYNEQFF. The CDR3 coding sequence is TGCGCCAGCAGCTGGCCAGGAGGGGCTCGGCCTCTTAGCTCCTACAATGAGCAGTTCTTC.

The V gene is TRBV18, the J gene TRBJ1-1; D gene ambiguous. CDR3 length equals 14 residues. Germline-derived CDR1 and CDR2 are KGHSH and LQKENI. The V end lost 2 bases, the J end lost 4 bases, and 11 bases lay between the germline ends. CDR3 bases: TGTGCCAGCTCACCAATTCATGATAGCACTGAAGCTTTCTTT. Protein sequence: CASSPIHDSTEAFF.

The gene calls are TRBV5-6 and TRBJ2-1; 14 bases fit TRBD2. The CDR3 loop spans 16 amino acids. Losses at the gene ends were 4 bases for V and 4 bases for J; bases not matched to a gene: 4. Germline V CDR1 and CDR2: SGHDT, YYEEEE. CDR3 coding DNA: TGTGCCAGCAGCCCGGGACTAGCGGGGGTATACAATGAGCAGTTCTTC. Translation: CASSPGLAGVYNEQFF.

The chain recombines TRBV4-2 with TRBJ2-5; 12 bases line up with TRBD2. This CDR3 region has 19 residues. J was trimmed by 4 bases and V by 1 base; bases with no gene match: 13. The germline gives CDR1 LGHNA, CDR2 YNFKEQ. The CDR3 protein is CASSQAPTSGGPGGETQYF. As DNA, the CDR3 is TGTGCCAGCAGCCAAGCCCCGACTAGCGGGGGCCCTGGGGGAGAGACCCAGTACTTC.

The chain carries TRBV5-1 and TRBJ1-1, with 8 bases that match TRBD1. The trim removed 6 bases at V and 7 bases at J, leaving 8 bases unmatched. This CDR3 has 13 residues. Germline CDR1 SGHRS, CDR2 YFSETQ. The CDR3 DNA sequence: TGCGCCAGCACCCGGACAGGGAGCTATGAAGCTTTCTTT. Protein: CASTRTGSYEAFF.